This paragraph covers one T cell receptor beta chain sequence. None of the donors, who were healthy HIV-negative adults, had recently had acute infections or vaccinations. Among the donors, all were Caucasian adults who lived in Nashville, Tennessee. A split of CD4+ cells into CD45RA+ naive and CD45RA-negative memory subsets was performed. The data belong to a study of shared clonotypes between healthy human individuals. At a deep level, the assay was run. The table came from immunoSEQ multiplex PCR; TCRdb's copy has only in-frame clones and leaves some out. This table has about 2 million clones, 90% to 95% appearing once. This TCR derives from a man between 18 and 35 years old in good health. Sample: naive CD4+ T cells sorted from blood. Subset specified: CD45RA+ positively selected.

The CDR3 loop reads CASSWSGSSALHF. DNA of the CDR3: TGTGCCAGCAGCTGGTCAGGTAGTTCTGCCCTCCACTTT. The rearrangement uses TRBV7-8 and TRBJ1-6; no firm D call. This CDR3 is 13 amino acids long. The V and J ends lost 4 bases and 14 bases respectively, with 15 bases between them. Germline values: CDR1 SGHVS, CDR2 FQNEAQ.